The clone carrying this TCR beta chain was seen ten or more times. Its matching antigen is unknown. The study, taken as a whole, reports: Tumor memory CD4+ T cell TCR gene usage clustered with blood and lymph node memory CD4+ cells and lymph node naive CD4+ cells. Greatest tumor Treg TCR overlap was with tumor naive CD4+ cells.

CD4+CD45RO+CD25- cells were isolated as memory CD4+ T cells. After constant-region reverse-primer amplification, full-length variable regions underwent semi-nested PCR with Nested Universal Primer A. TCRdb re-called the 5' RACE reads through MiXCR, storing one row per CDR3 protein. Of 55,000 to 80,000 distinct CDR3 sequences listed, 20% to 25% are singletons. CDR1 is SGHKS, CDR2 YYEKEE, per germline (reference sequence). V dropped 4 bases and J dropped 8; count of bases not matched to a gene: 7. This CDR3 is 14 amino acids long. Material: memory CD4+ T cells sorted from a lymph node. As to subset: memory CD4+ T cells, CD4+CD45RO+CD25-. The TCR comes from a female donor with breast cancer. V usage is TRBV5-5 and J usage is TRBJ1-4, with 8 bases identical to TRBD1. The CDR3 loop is CASSPGQGGEKLFF. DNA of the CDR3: TGTGCCAGCAGCCCCGGACAGGGAGGAGAAAAACTGTTTTTT.